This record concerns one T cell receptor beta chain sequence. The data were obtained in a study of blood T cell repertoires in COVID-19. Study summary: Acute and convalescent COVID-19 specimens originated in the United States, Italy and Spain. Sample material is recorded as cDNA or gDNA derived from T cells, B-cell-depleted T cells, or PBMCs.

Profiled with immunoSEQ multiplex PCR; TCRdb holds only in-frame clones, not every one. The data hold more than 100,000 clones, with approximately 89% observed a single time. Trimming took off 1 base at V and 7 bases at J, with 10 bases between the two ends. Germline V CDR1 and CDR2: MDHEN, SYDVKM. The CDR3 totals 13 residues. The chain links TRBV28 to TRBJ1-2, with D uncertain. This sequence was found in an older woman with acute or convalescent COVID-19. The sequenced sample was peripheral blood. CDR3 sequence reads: CASSLSGSSGYTF. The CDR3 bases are TGTGCCAGCAGTTTATCCGGGAGTTCTGGCTACACCTTC.